These T cell receptor beta chains were read from a single sample in a study of T cells in Graves' hyperthyroidism and ophthalmopathy. A single record per CDR3 protein comes from TCRdb applying MiXCR to the multiplex PCR reads. The repertoire holds 300,000 to 450,000 distinct CDR3 sequences, with about 25% as singletons. Sequenced input: blood. The receptors shown here come from a man aged 50-59 years with Graves' hyperthyroidism. The CDR3 runs from the conserved cysteine through the conserved F or W. The D gene is left open where the match is weak. Size values are once, few and many counts, or a class for expanded clones, and some rows have none.

cdr3_aa: CASSFEGIPTDTQYF
cdr3_nt: TGTGCCAGCAGTTTCGAGGGGATACCCACCGATACGCAGTATTTT
j_call: TRBJ2-3
v_call: TRBV28
d_call: .
clone_size: .

cdr3_aa: CASTTNLASSYNEQFF
cdr3_nt: TGTGCCAGCACTACTAATCTAGCGTCCTCCTACAATGAGCAGTTCTTC
j_call: TRBJ2-1
v_call: TRBV6-2/TRBV6-3
d_call: .
clone_size: .

cdr3_aa: CASSQLDRANTEAFF
cdr3_nt: TGCGCCAGCAGTCAACTGGACAGGGCGAACACTGAAGCTTTCTTT
j_call: TRBJ1-1
v_call: TRBV5-1
d_call: TRBD1
clone_size: many

cdr3_aa: CASRELPGTSGTYEQYF
cdr3_nt: TGCGCCAGCAGGGAACTCCCCGGGACTAGCGGGACCTACGAGCAGTACTTC
j_call: TRBJ2-7
v_call: TRBV5-1
d_call: TRBD2
clone_size: .

cdr3_aa: CASSEKWTGGYTEAFF
cdr3_nt: TGTGCCAGCAGTGAAAAATGGACAGGGGGGTACACTGAAGCTTTCTTT
j_call: TRBJ1-1
v_call: TRBV6-1
d_call: TRBD1
clone_size: few

cdr3_aa: CSVERGLRTDTQYF
cdr3_nt: TGCAGTGTTGAGAGGGGTTTGAGAACAGATACGCAGTATTTT
j_call: TRBJ2-3
v_call: TRBV20-1
d_call: .
clone_size: few

cdr3_aa: CASNEQGSTDTQYF
cdr3_nt: TGTGCCAGCAACGAACAGGGTAGCACAGATACGCAGTATTTT
j_call: TRBJ2-3
v_call: TRBV13
d_call: .
clone_size: .

cdr3_aa: CASSESGLGANEQFF
cdr3_nt: TGTGCCAGCAGTGAATCGGGGCTAGGGGCGAATGAGCAGTTCTTC
j_call: TRBJ2-1
v_call: TRBV6-1
d_call: .
clone_size: .

cdr3_aa: CAIEQGTGPNEQFF
cdr3_nt: TGTGCCATCGAACAAGGGACAGGGCCCAATGAGCAGTTCTTC
j_call: TRBJ2-1
v_call: TRBV10-3
d_call: TRBD1
clone_size: .

cdr3_aa: CASSQDPGNLNTEAFF
cdr3_nt: TGTGCCAGCAGCCAAGATCCTGGGAATTTGAACACTGAAGCTTTCTTT
j_call: TRBJ1-1
v_call: TRBV4-2
d_call: .
clone_size: .

cdr3_aa: CASSLDSTEAFF
cdr3_nt: TGTGCCAGCAGCTTAGATAGCACTGAAGCTTTCTTT
j_call: TRBJ1-1
v_call: TRBV11-2
d_call: .
clone_size: many

cdr3_aa: CSAKQGLGNQPQHF
cdr3_nt: TGCAGTGCCAAACAGGGTCTAGGCAATCAGCCCCAGCATTTT
j_call: TRBJ1-5
v_call: TRBV20-1
d_call: .
clone_size: .

cdr3_aa: CASSIGSGSSYEQYF
cdr3_nt: TGTGCCAGTAGTATAGGATCCGGGAGCTCCTACGAGCAGTACTTC
j_call: TRBJ2-7
v_call: TRBV19
d_call: .
clone_size: .

cdr3_aa: CASSGTATQETQYF
cdr3_nt: TGTGCCAGCAGCGGGACAGCGACTCAAGAGACCCAGTACTTC
j_call: TRBJ2-5
v_call: TRBV2
d_call: TRBD1
clone_size: many

cdr3_aa: CASSVRGHSYEQYF
cdr3_nt: TGTGCCAGCAGCGTTAGGGGACACTCCTACGAGCAGTACTTC
j_call: TRBJ2-7
v_call: TRBV7-9
d_call: .
clone_size: many

cdr3_aa: CASSYLNTEAFF
cdr3_nt: TGTGCCAGCAGTTACCTCAACACTGAAGCTTTCTTT
j_call: TRBJ1-1
v_call: TRBV6-5
d_call: .
clone_size: .

cdr3_aa: CASSVEGSGELFF
cdr3_nt: TGTGCCAGCAGCGTAGAGGGTTCCGGGGAGCTGTTTTTT
j_call: TRBJ2-2
v_call: TRBV9
d_call: .
clone_size: .

cdr3_aa: CASSLTVGKAKNIQYF
cdr3_nt: TGTGCCAGCAGCTTAACGGTGGGGAAAGCCAAAAACATTCAGTACTTC
j_call: TRBJ2-4
v_call: TRBV11-2
d_call: .
clone_size: .

cdr3_aa: CSARDRSSSLEQFF
cdr3_nt: TGCAGTGCTAGGGACCGGAGCTCTAGTTTAGAGCAGTTCTTC
j_call: TRBJ2-1
v_call: TRBV20-1
d_call: .
clone_size: many

cdr3_aa: CASSFRGSNQPQHF
cdr3_nt: TGTGCCAGCAGTTTCAGGGGTAGCAATCAGCCCCAGCATTTT
j_call: TRBJ1-5
v_call: TRBV28
d_call: .
clone_size: few

cdr3_aa: CASSSTYMYQETQYF
cdr3_nt: TGTGCCAGCAGCTCGACATACATGTACCAAGAGACCCAGTACTTC
j_call: TRBJ2-5
v_call: TRBV7-3
d_call: .
clone_size: .

cdr3_aa: CASSLEGTSGRRGGNEQFF
cdr3_nt: TGTGCCAGCAGCTTAGAAGGGACTAGCGGGAGACGTGGGGGCAATGAGCAGTTCTTC
j_call: TRBJ2-1
v_call: TRBV7-6
d_call: TRBD2
clone_size: .